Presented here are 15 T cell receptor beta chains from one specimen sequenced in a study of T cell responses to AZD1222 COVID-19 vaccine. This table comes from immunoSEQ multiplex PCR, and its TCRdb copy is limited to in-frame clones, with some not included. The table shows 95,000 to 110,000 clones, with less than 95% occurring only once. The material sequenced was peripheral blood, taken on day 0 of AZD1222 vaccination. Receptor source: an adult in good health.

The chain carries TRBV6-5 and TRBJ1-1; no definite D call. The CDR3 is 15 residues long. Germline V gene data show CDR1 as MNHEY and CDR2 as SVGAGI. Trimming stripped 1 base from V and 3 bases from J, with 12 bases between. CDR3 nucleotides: TGTGCCAGCAGTTACTTTGGTTTTTTGGACACTGAAGCTTTCTTT. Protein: CASSYFGFLDTEAFF.

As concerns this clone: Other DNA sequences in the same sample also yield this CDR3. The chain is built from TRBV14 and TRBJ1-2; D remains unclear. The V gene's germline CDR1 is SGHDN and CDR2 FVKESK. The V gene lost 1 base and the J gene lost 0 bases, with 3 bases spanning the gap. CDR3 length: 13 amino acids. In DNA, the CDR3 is TGTGCCAGCAGCCAAGGGGCTAACTATGGCTACACCTTC. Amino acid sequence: CASSQGANYGYTF.

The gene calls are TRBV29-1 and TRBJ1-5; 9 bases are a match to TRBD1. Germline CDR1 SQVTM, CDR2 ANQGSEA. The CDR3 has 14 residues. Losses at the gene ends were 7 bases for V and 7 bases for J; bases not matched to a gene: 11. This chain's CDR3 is CSAQGQGTGQPQHF. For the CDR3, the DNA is TGCAGCGCTCAAGGACAGGGGACGGGACAGCCCCAGCATTTT.

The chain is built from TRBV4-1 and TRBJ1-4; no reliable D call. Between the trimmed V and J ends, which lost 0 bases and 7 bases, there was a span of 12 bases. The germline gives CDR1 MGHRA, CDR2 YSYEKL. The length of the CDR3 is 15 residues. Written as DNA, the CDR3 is TGCGCCAGCAGCCAAGATAGCCGACCCTTTGAAAAACTGTTTTTT. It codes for CASSQDSRPFEKLFF.

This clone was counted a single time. CDR3 protein: CASSLGRGRAGANVLTF. Written as DNA, the CDR3 is TGTGCCAGCAGTTTGGGCAGGGGAAGGGCTGGGGCCAACGTCCTGACTTTC. The gene calls are TRBV27 and TRBJ2-6; possible D gene TRBD1, 6 bases. This CDR3 has 17 amino acids. Trimming shortened V by 3 bases and J by 2 bases, and 14 bases separated the two germline ends. CDR1 and CDR2 (germline): MNHEY, SMNVEV (reference sequence).

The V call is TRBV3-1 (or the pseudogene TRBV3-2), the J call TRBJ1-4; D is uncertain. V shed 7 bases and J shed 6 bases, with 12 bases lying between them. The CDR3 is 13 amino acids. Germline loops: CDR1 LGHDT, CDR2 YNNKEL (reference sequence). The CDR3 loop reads CASKNWADEKLFF. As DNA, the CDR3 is TGTGCCAGCAAAAACTGGGCGGATGAAAAACTGTTTTTT.

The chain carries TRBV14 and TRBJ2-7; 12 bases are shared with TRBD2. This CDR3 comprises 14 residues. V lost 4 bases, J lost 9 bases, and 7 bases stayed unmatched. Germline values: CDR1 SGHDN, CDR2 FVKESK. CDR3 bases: TGTGCCAGCAGCCCGCGAACTAGCGGGGGGCCGCAGTACTTC. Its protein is CASSPRTSGGPQYF.

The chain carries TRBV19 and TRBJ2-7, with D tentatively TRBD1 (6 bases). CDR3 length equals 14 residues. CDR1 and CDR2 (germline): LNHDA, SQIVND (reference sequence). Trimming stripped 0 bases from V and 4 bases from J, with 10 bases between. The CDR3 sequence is CASSIEDSRYEQYF. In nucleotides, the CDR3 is TGTGCCAGTAGTATAGAGGACAGCAGGTACGAGCAGTACTTC.

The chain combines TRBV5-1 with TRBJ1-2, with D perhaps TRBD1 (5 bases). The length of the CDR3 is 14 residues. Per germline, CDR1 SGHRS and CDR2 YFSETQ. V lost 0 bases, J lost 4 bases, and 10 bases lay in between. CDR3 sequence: CASSLVGGSYGYTF. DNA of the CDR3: TGCGCCAGCAGCTTGGTCGGGGGGAGCTATGGCTACACCTTC.

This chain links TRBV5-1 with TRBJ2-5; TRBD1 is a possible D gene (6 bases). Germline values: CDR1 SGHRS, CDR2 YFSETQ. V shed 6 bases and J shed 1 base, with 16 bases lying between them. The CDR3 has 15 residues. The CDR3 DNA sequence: TGCGCCAGCAAACCCGGGGTGGGGGCCCAAGAGACCCAGTACTTC. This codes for CASKPGVGAQETQYF.

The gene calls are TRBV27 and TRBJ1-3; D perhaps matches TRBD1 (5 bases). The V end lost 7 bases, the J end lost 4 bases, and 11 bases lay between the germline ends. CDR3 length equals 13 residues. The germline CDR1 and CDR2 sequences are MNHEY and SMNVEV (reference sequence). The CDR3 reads CASKQGGGNTIYF. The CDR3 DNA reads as TGTGCCAGCAAGCAGGGTGGGGGAAACACCATATATTTT.

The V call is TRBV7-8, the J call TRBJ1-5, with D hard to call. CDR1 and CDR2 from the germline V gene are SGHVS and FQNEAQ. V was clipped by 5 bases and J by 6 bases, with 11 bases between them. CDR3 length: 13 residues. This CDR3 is CASSLTTFQPQHF. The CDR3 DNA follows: TGTGCCAGCAGCCTTACAACTTTTCAGCCCCAGCATTTT.

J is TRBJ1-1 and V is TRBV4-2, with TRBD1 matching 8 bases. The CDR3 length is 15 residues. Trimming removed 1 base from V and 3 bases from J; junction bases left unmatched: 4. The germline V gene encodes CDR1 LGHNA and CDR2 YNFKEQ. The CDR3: CASSQGETGDTEAFF. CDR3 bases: TGTGCCAGCAGCCAAGGAGAGACAGGGGACACTGAAGCTTTCTTT.

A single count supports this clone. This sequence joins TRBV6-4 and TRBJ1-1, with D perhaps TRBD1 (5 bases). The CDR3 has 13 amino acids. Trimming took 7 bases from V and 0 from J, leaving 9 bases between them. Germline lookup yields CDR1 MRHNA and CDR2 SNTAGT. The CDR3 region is CASKQEMNTEAFF. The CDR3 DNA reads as TGTGCCAGCAAACAGGAGATGAACACTGAAGCTTTCTTT.

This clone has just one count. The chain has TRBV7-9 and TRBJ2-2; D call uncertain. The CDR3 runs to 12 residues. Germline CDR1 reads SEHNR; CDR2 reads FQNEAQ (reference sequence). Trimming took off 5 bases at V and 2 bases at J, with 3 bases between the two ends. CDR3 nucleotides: TGTGCCAGCAGCCCAAACACCGGGGAGCTGTTTTTT. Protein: CASSPNTGELFF.